The 21 T cell receptor beta chains below were found in one sample sequenced in a study of metastatic and nonmetastatic thyroid tumors. With MiXCR, TCRdb reprocessed the PCR reads. Of roughly 16,000 clones in the sample, roughly 32% were seen once. Until they underwent thyroid surgery, no patient had received any treatment. The sample was tumor tissue. All receptors come from a female donor with papillary thyroid cancer or a benign thyroid nodule (not recorded which). Some clones in this sample may be carry-over from other donors' samples.

V usage is TRBV12-3 or TRBV12-4 and J usage is TRBJ1-2, with D maybe TRBD1 (5 bases). The germline V and J ends were trimmed by 4 bases and 6 bases, with 12 bases remaining between them. This CDR3 comprises 13 residues. The CDR3 region is CASSWGVTNGYTF. In nucleotides, the CDR3 is TGTGCCAGCAGTTGGGGGGTAACGAATGGCTACACCTTC.

This chain links TRBV28 with TRBJ1-1; no clear D gene. This CDR3 comprises 14 residues. V was clipped by 5 bases and J by 0 bases, with 10 bases between them. CDR1 is MDHEN, CDR2 SYDVKM, per germline. The CDR3 DNA reads as TGTGCCAGCAGTCTACACGCGCTGAACACTGAAGCTTTCTTT. It yields the protein CASSLHALNTEAFF.

This sequence joins TRBV2 and TRBJ1-2; D unresolved. The CDR3 is 13 residues long. Germline V gene lookup returns CDR1 SNHLY and CDR2 FYNNEI. V shed 3 bases and J shed 3 bases, with 8 bases lying between them. The CDR3 nucleotides read TGTGCCAGCAGTGAGGGTGGCTACTATGGCTACACCTTC. It encodes CASSEGGYYGYTF.

The rearrangement uses TRBV5-1 and TRBJ2-1; TRBD2 matches 7 bases. This CDR3 has 14 residues. J was trimmed by 8 bases and V by 4 bases; bases with no gene match: 9. Germline CDR1 and CDR2: SGHRS and YFSETQ. The CDR3 coding sequence is TGCGCCAGCAGCGGGACTAACTCACTGGATGAGCAGTTCTTC. It yields the protein CASSGTNSLDEQFF.

By proportion, this clone is medium-sized (0.01 to 0.1%). The chain combines TRBV19 with TRBJ1-5; D is ambiguous. The CDR3 is made up of 13 amino acids. Deletions cut 5 bases from V and 0 bases from J, with 5 bases between. From germline, CDR1 is LNHDA and CDR2 SQIVND (reference sequence). This CDR3 reads CASSSVSNQPQHF. In DNA form, the CDR3 reads TGTGCCAGTAGTTCGGTTAGCAATCAGCCCCAGCATTTT.

This clone was counted at least ten times. V gene TRBV7-2 combines with J gene TRBJ2-3, with D unclear. The ends were cut back, 1 base at V and 0 bases at J, with 5 bases in the middle. CDR3 size: 14 residues. Germline CDR1 and CDR2: SGHTA and FQGNSA. The CDR3 is CASSLDVSTDTQYF. CDR3 DNA sequence: TGTGCCAGCAGCTTAGACGTTAGCACAGATACGCAGTATTTT.

Remarks on this clone: Likely a read error: the CDR3 ends without its conserved phenylalanine or tryptophan. It is unclear where the CDR3 begins or ends on the DNA, so no DNA is shown, and the CDR3 is as TCRdb lists it. This sequence joins TRBV20-1 and TRBJ1-5. From its first to its last residue, the CDR3 has 14 amino acids. Looked up from germline, CDR1 is DFQATT and CDR2 is SNEGSKA (reference sequence). The CDR3 loop is CIASHGSSNQPEHL.

By its share, this clone is medium-sized (0.01 to 0.1%). The CDR3 region is CASIQNAGAAKNIQYF. The CDR3 DNA follows: TGTGCCAGCATCCAGAACGCGGGGGCGGCCAAAAACATTCAGTACTTC. The chain carries TRBV12-3 or TRBV12-4 and TRBJ2-4; D perhaps matches TRBD2 (7 bases). The CDR3 is 16 residues long. Trimming removed 7 bases at V and 1 base at J, with 17 bases between.

This clone is termed medium-sized. The chain has TRBV7-9 and TRBJ1-6; 9 positions agree with TRBD1. From germline, CDR1 is SEHNR and CDR2 FQNEAQ (reference sequence). There are 16 residues in the CDR3. Trimming removed 1 base from V and 7 bases from J; junction bases left unmatched: 5. The CDR3 nucleotides read TGTGCCAGCAGCTTAGGGACCGGGACAGGGAATTCACCCCTCCACTTT. Amino acids: CASSLGTGTGNSPLHF.

The gene calls are TRBV20-1 and TRBJ2-7; D gene uncertain. The CDR3 sequence is 15 residues long. Per the germline V gene, CDR1 is DFQATT and CDR2 is SNEGSKA (reference sequence). V was trimmed by 5 bases and J by 1 base, leaving 18 bases between them. Here the CDR3 reads CSARKTPFVSYEQYF. As DNA, the CDR3 is TGCAGTGCTCGGAAGACCCCCTTTGTATCCTACGAGCAGTACTTC.

This clone qualifies as medium-sized. The chain is built from TRBV12-3 or TRBV12-4 and TRBJ1-5; D might be TRBD1 (5 bases). Trimming stripped 7 bases from V and 6 bases from J, with 13 bases between. The CDR3 extends over 13 amino acids. The CDR3 region is CASTVEGSQPQHF. In DNA form, the CDR3 reads TGTGCCAGCACCGTGGAGGGGTCTCAGCCCCAGCATTTT.

This clone was detected many times. The J gene is TRBJ1-1, the V gene TRBV12-3 or TRBV12-4, with 7 positions matching TRBD1. This CDR3 region has 13 residues. V was pared by 5 bases and J by 9 bases, with 9 bases of the junction left unmatched. The DNA of the CDR3 is TGTGCCAGCAGTCAAGGACAGGTGCAAAAAGCTTTCTTT. It specifies CASSQGQVQKAFF.

This sequence joins TRBV4-3 and TRBJ2-7, with D possibly TRBD1 on 5 matching bases. This CDR3 has 16 residues. The V gene lost 0 bases and the J gene lost 0 bases, with 12 bases spanning the gap. Germline lookup yields CDR1 LGHNA and CDR2 YSLEER. CDR3 sequence reads: CASSQDLRQSSYEQYF. In DNA form, the CDR3 reads TGCGCCAGCAGCCAAGATCTTCGACAGTCCTCCTACGAGCAGTACTTC.

The gene calls are TRBV30 and TRBJ2-3; 7 positions agree with TRBD1. The germline gives CDR1 GTSNPN, CDR2 SVGIG (reference sequence). J gave up 2 bases and V 0 bases, and 5 bases lay outside the gene matches. The CDR3 is 15 amino acids. The CDR3 region is CAWSVRTGPTDTQYF. CDR3 nucleotides: TGTGCCTGGAGTGTAAGGACAGGACCCACAGATACGCAGTATTTT.

This clone was recorded a few times. The V and J genes are TRBV27 and TRBJ1-1, with 8 bases fitting TRBD1. Trimming removed 4 bases from V and 4 bases from J; junction bases left unmatched: 8. CDR1 and CDR2 from the germline V gene are MNHEY and SMNVEV (reference sequence). The CDR3 has 15 residues. The CDR3 protein is CASSYQMTGVTEAFF. Written as DNA, the CDR3 is TGTGCCAGCAGTTACCAAATGACAGGGGTCACTGAAGCTTTCTTT.

This clone occurred many times. The rearrangement uses TRBV3-1 and TRBJ1-6; 9 bases are a match to TRBD1. V lost 1 base, J lost 8 bases, and 0 bases stayed unmatched. Germline V gives CDR1 LGHDT, CDR2 YNNKEL (reference sequence). The CDR3 covers 14 residues. The CDR3 nucleotides read TGTGCCAGCAGCCAAGGGACAGGGGATTCACCCCTCCACTTT. As protein: CASSQGTGDSPLHF.

This rearrangement joins TRBV27 to TRBJ2-5, with 8 bases fitting TRBD2. The germline V gene encodes CDR1 MNHEY and CDR2 SMNVEV (reference sequence). Unmatched junction bases numbered 8, after V lost 5 bases and J lost 0 bases. This CDR3 is 16 amino acids long. CDR3 DNA sequence: TGTGCCAGCAGTGCCGCGGGGGGCCGTGACCAAGAGACCCAGTACTTC. Protein product: CASSAAGGRDQETQYF.

The sample holds many counts of this clone. CDR3 region: CASSPYVPRGTGELFF. CDR3 nucleotides: TGTGCCAGCAGCCCCTACGTCCCAAGGGGGACCGGGGAGCTGTTTTTT. The J gene is TRBJ2-2, the V gene TRBV5-6; tentatively, D is TRBD1 (6 bases). Germline CDR1 and CDR2: SGHDT and YYEEEE. Trimming pared 4 bases from V and 5 bases from J, leaving 18 bases between. The CDR3 loop spans 16 amino acids.

This chain connects TRBV11-2 to TRBJ2-2, with D uncertain. Per germline, CDR1 SGHAT and CDR2 FQNNGV. V lost 5 bases and J 1 base, leaving 2 bases between the germline ends. This CDR3 has 12 amino acids. CDR3: CASSQNTGELFF. The DNA of the CDR3 is TGTGCCAGCAGCCAGAACACCGGGGAGCTGTTTTTT. Full variable domain (rest looked up from reference TRBV11-2 and TRBJ2-2): EAGVAQSPRYKIIEKRQSVAFWCNPISGHATLYWYQQILGQGPKLLIQFQNNGVVDDSQLPKDRFSAERLKGVDSTLKIQPAKLEDSAVYLCASSQNTGELFFGEGSRLTVL.

This clone was seen a handful of times. The rearrangement links TRBV29-1 to TRBJ1-2; D uncertain. V lost 3 bases, J lost 6 bases, and 14 bases lay in between. CDR1 SQVTM and CDR2 ANQGSEA come from the germline V gene. The CDR3 runs to 13 residues. In nucleotides, the CDR3 is TGCAGCGTTGATACGGGAATTCTTAATGGCTACACCTTC. It specifies CSVDTGILNGYTF.

The rearrangement uses TRBV5-8 and TRBJ2-2, with D tentatively TRBD1 (6 bases). Germline CDR1 SGHTS, CDR2 YDEGEE. The CDR3 has 15 residues. Between the trimmed V and J ends, which lost 4 bases and 1 base, there was a span of 11 bases. CDR3 nucleotides: TGTGCCAGCAGCCCCGGGACAAAGAACACCGGGGAGCTGTTTTTT. It translates to CASSPGTKNTGELFF.